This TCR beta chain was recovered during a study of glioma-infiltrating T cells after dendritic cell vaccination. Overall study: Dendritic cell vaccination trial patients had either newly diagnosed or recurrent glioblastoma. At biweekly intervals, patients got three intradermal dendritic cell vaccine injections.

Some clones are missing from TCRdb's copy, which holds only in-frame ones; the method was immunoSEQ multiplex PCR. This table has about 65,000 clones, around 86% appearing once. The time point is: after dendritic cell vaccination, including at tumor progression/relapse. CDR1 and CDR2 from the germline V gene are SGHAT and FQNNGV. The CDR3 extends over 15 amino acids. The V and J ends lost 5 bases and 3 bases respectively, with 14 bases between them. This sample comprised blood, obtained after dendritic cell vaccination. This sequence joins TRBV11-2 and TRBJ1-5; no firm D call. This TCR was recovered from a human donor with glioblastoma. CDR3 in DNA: TGTGCCAGCAGCAAAAGACGGGGTAACAATCAGCCCCAGCATTTT. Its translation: CASSKRRGNNQPQHF.